This T cell receptor (beta chain) is from a study of blood T cell repertoires in COVID-19. The overall study: Samples representing acute and convalescent COVID-19 were sourced from the United States, Italy and Spain.

This clone was recorded once. V was pared by 0 bases and J by 3 bases, with 8 bases between. Germline V gives CDR1 SGHDN, CDR2 FVKESK. The CDR3 totals 14 residues. Only in-frame clones appear in the TCRdb table, and some are missing; sequencing was by immunoSEQ multiplex PCR. This sample has approximately 260,000 clones, with approximately 90% found just once. Sequencing was carried out using PBMCs or T cells enriched from blood (not recorded which). The receptor was derived from a woman aged 35 to 49 with acute COVID-19. The V gene is TRBV14, the J gene TRBJ1-1; D is unresolved. The CDR3 reads CASSQDRRDTEAFF. For the CDR3, the DNA is TGTGCCAGCAGCCAAGATCGTCGGGACACTGAAGCTTTCTTT.